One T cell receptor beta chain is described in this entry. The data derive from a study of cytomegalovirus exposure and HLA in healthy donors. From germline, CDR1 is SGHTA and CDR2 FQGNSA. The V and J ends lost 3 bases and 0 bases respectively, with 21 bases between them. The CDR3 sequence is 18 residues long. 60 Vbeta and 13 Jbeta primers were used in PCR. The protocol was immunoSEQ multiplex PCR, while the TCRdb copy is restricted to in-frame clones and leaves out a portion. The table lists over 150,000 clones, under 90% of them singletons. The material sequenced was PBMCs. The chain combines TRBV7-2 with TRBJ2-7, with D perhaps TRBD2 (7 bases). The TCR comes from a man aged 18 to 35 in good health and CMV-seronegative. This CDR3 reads CASSFAMGGPTSSYEQYF. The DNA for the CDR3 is TGTGCCAGCAGCTTTGCGATGGGGGGGCCGACCAGCTCCTACGAGCAGTACTTC.